These 17 T cell receptor beta chains were all obtained from the same sample, sequenced in a study of early T cells in non-severe SARS-CoV-2 infection. From the 5' RACE reads, TCRdb called clonotypes with MiXCR, one entry per CDR3 protein. The sample holds about 68,000 distinct CDR3 sequences, about a tenth seen once. Sequenced sample: whole blood. These receptors were collected from an adult who was a healthcare worker with PCR-confirmed SARS-CoV-2 infection or an uninfected control (not recorded which).

This clonotype was seen a few times. The V call is TRBV18, the J call TRBJ2-1; TRBD2 matches at 12 bases. With 3 bases clipped from V and 8 bases from J, the junction kept 8 bases outside the gene matches. CDR1 and CDR2 from the germline V gene are KGHSH and LQKENI. The CDR3 totals 16 residues. The CDR3 DNA is TGTGCCAGCTCACCGGCCGGACTAGCGGGATTGGATGAGCAGTTCTTC. Its protein is CASSPAGLAGLDEQFF.

This clonotype was detected many times. Written as DNA, the CDR3 is TGTGCCAGCAGCTCCGAACCCCAGGGCCTCGAGCAGTACTTC. Amino acids: CASSSEPQGLEQYF. The V and J genes are TRBV11-3 and TRBJ2-7; TRBD1 might be the D (5 bases). CDR3 length: 14 amino acids. The germline V gene has CDR1 SGHNT and CDR2 YENEEA. Trimming pared 4 bases from V and 6 bases from J, leaving 16 bases between.

The chain employs TRBV28 and TRBJ1-1; D is uncertain. Germline lookup yields CDR1 MDHEN and CDR2 SYDVKM. The CDR3 extends over 11 amino acids. Trimming cost V 0 bases and J 7 bases, with 3 bases left between them. CDR3 DNA: TGTGCCAGCAGTTTATGGGATGAAGCTTTCTTT. Protein product: CASSLWDEAFF.

This clonotype was counted only a few times. This chain connects TRBV20-1 to TRBJ2-7; D is unclear. The CDR3 length is 15 residues. Germline V gene sequence: CDR1 DFQATT, CDR2 SNEGSKA (reference sequence). V was pared by 1 base and J by 3 bases, with 16 bases between. Written as DNA, the CDR3 is TGCAGTGCTAGAGGAGGTTTTGTGAACCGCTACGAGCAGTACTTC. Encoded protein: CSARGGFVNRYEQYF.

This clonotype has a handful of counts. The V and J genes are TRBV20-1 and TRBJ2-2; D is uncertain. The CDR3 extends over 12 amino acids. CDR1 DFQATT and CDR2 SNEGSKA come from the germline V gene (reference sequence). The V end lost 1 base, the J end lost 4 bases, and 4 bases lay between the germline ends. The CDR3 DNA sequence: TGCAGTGCTAGAGGGGTCACCGGGGAGCTGTTTTTT. Translation gives CSARGVTGELFF.

V is TRBV5-1 and J is TRBJ2-2; D is possibly TRBD2 (5 bases). This CDR3 has 15 amino acids. The germline CDR1 and CDR2 sequences are SGHRS and YFSETQ. V lost 6 bases and J lost 5, with 17 bases in between. The CDR3 loop reads CASMVGAERTGELFF. The CDR3 DNA reads TGCGCCAGCATGGTCGGAGCGGAAAGAACCGGGGAGCTGTTTTTT.

The rearrangement links TRBV28 to TRBJ2-3; no reliable D call. This CDR3 region has 15 residues. CDR1 is MDHEN, CDR2 SYDVKM, per germline. V lost 1 base, J lost 3 bases, and 11 bases lay in between. The CDR3 reads CASSLSSDATDTQYF. Here the CDR3 DNA reads TGTGCCAGCAGTTTATCTTCGGACGCGACAGATACGCAGTATTTT.

The chain combines TRBV20-1 with TRBJ2-1; possibly TRBD2 for D (6 bases). The CDR3 is 13 residues long. Trimming removed 3 bases at V and 8 bases at J, with 14 bases between. Germline CDR1 and CDR2: DFQATT and SNEGSKA (reference sequence). The CDR3 bases are TGCAGTGCTAGGGGACTCCTCGGGGATGAGCAGTTCTTC. It is translated as CSARGLLGDEQFF.

The rearrangement links TRBV5-1 to TRBJ2-3; D gene unclear. This CDR3 spans 15 amino acids. Germline V gene sequence: CDR1 SGHRS, CDR2 YFSETQ. V was trimmed by 0 bases and J by 2 bases, leaving 10 bases between them. CDR3 loop: CASSLGIGPTDTQYF. The CDR3 DNA is TGCGCCAGCAGCTTGGGAATAGGGCCCACAGATACGCAGTATTTT.

The rearrangement joins TRBV3-1 to TRBJ2-6; D not resolved. The germline gives CDR1 LGHDT, CDR2 YNNKEL (reference sequence). V was trimmed by 2 bases and J by 0 bases, leaving 14 bases between them. The CDR3 length is 18 residues. The CDR3 region has the DNA TGTGCCAGCAGCCAACGTCCAGGCGGCAGCTCTGGGGCCAACGTCCTGACTTTC. Translated, it gives CASSQRPGGSSGANVLTF.

There are a few counts of this clonotype. The chain carries TRBV30 and TRBJ1-6; no reliable D call. The CDR3 has 11 amino acids. Germline V gene sequence: CDR1 GTSNPN, CDR2 SVGIG (reference sequence). V was pared by 7 bases and J by 17 bases, with 18 bases between. In DNA form, the CDR3 reads TGTGCCTCCCAGGCGGCGAGAGATGTCCACTTT. This sequence encodes CASQAARDVHF.

This clonotype occurred a few times. V usage is TRBV29-1 and J usage is TRBJ2-2, with TRBD2 matching 8 bases. With 4 bases clipped from V and 6 bases from J, the junction kept 13 bases outside the gene matches. This CDR3 contains 16 residues. CDR1 is SQVTM, CDR2 ANQGSEA, per germline. The CDR3 is CSVGSYRGLVSGELFF. Here the CDR3 DNA reads TGCAGCGTTGGGTCATACCGGGGACTAGTCTCCGGGGAGCTGTTTTTT.

This clonotype occurred many times. This chain uses TRBV7-9 with TRBJ2-1; the D is unclear. This CDR3 region has 12 residues. Germline V gene lookup returns CDR1 SEHNR and CDR2 FQNEAQ (reference sequence). Trimming stripped 2 bases from V and 5 bases from J, with 4 bases between. CDR3 in amino acids: CASSLIDNEQFF. CDR3 DNA: TGTGCCAGCAGCTTAATCGACAATGAGCAGTTCTTC.

The rearrangement links TRBV7-8 to TRBJ2-5; 8 nucleotides agree with TRBD1. This CDR3 is 16 amino acids long. The trim removed 0 bases at V and 3 bases at J, leaving 6 bases unmatched. CDR1 and CDR2 from the germline V gene are SGHVS and FQNEAQ. This CDR3 reads CASSLALTGAEETQYF. Here the CDR3 DNA reads TGTGCCAGCAGCTTAGCGCTGACAGGGGCGGAAGAGACCCAGTACTTC.

The genes are TRBV20-1 and TRBJ1-5; the D is unclear. Germline CDR1 DFQATT, CDR2 SNEGSKA (reference sequence). This CDR3 has 12 residues. V lost 4 bases, J lost 1 base, and 5 bases lay in between. The CDR3 DNA follows: TGCAGTGCTACAAGAAGCAATCAGCCCCAGCATTTT. Translating it yields CSATRSNQPQHF.

The chain carries TRBV5-1 and TRBJ2-3; D perhaps matches TRBD2 (6 bases). V lost 4 bases and J lost 6, with 18 bases in between. CDR3 length: 15 amino acids. In germline, CDR1 is SGHRS, CDR2 YFSETQ. The CDR3 bases are TGCGCCAGCAGCCAGGACGGGAGTGCGGAGGATACGCAGTATTTT. This codes for CASSQDGSAEDTQYF.

This clonotype was recorded at least ten times. The genes are TRBV18 and TRBJ1-1; TRBD1 might be the D (5 bases). The germline V gene has CDR1 KGHSH and CDR2 LQKENI. The CDR3 sequence is 13 residues long. V lost 5 bases and J 1 base, leaving 8 bases between the germline ends. This CDR3 reads CASSTGRNTEAFF. Written as DNA, the CDR3 is TGTGCCAGCTCAACGGGGCGGAACACTGAAGCTTTCTTT.